This is a list of T cell receptor beta chains from one sample in a study of cytomegalovirus exposure and HLA in healthy donors. Profiled with immunoSEQ multiplex PCR; TCRdb holds only in-frame clones, not every one. The sample holds about 130,000 clones; about 79% are singletons and the top ten take approximately 2%. Material for sequencing was PBMCs. The receptors shown here come from a man aged 18 to 30 in good health and CMV-seronegative. Each CDR3 is given with its conserved first and last residue. Each record gives: J gene, D gene, clone size, V gene, CDR3 protein, CDR3 DNA. A D gene is named only where the DNA matches it firmly. Size is stated for part of the rows, as once, few or many counts, or as a class when the clone is expanded.

J gene: TRBJ1-2
D gene: NA
clone size: NA
V gene: TRBV7-8
CDR3 protein: CASSSGAANYGYTF
CDR3 DNA: TGTGCCAGCAGCTCAGGGGCAGCTAACTATGGCTACACCTTC

J gene: TRBJ2-4
D gene: TRBD2
clone size: NA
V gene: TRBV7-9
CDR3 protein: CASSSGLESKRNIQYF
CDR3 DNA: TGTGCCAGCAGCTCAGGACTAGAATCGAAAAGAAACATTCAGTACTTC

J gene: TRBJ1-1
D gene: NA
clone size: NA
V gene: TRBV6-1
CDR3 protein: CASSEAQYTEAFF
CDR3 DNA: TGTGCCAGCAGTGAAGCCCAGTACACTGAAGCTTTCTTT

J gene: TRBJ2-7
D gene: TRBD2
clone size: NA
V gene: TRBV15
CDR3 protein: CATSTGLAFEQYF
CDR3 DNA: TGTGCCACCAGCACCGGACTAGCTTTCGAGCAGTACTTC

J gene: TRBJ2-5
D gene: NA
clone size: NA
V gene: TRBV19
CDR3 protein: CASSIDTRAGETQYF
CDR3 DNA: TGTGCCAGTAGTATAGATACCCGAGCAGGCGAGACCCAGTACTTC

J gene: TRBJ1-1
D gene: NA
clone size: few
V gene: TRBV30
CDR3 protein: CASQREMNTEAFF
CDR3 DNA: TGTGCCTCACAAAGGGAGATGAACACTGAAGCTTTCTTT

J gene: TRBJ1-4
D gene: TRBD1
clone size: NA
V gene: TRBV5-5
CDR3 protein: CASSLGQFFNEKLFF
CDR3 DNA: TGTGCCAGCAGCCTGGGACAGTTTTTCAATGAAAAACTGTTTTTT

J gene: TRBJ2-3
D gene: TRBD2
clone size: NA
V gene: TRBV12-5
CDR3 protein: CASGNQLAGVTDTQYF
CDR3 DNA: TGTGCTAGTGGTAACCAACTAGCGGGGGTCACAGATACGCAGTATTTT

J gene: TRBJ2-7
D gene: TRBD1
clone size: few
V gene: TRBV6-5
CDR3 protein: CASSYGTGASYEQYF
CDR3 DNA: TGTGCCAGCAGTTACGGGACAGGGGCTTCCTACGAGCAGTACTTC

J gene: TRBJ2-7
D gene: NA
clone size: NA
V gene: TRBV15
CDR3 protein: CATSREMRSNYEQYF
CDR3 DNA: TGTGCCACCAGCAGAGAAATGAGGTCGAACTACGAGCAGTACTTC

J gene: TRBJ2-1
D gene: NA
clone size: NA
V gene: TRBV6-1
CDR3 protein: CASSELGRGRNEQFF
CDR3 DNA: TGTGCCAGCAGTGAACTCGGTAGGGGTCGCAATGAGCAGTTCTTC

J gene: TRBJ1-1
D gene: NA
clone size: NA
V gene: TRBV25-1
CDR3 protein: CASSPRTVNTEAFF
CDR3 DNA: TGTGCCAGCAGTCCCCGGACAGTCAACACTGAAGCTTTCTTT

J gene: TRBJ2-5
D gene: NA
clone size: NA
V gene: TRBV9
CDR3 protein: CASSVAVAVGTQYF
CDR3 DNA: TGTGCCAGCAGCGTAGCCGTAGCCGTGGGGACCCAGTACTTC

J gene: TRBJ2-2
D gene: NA
clone size: NA
V gene: TRBV9
CDR3 protein: CASRSAEEWELFF
CDR3 DNA: TGTGCCAGCAGGAGCGCCGAGGAGTGGGAGCTGTTTTTT

J gene: TRBJ2-7
D gene: TRBD2
clone size: once
V gene: TRBV7-2
CDR3 protein: CASSLTGLGGYEQYF
CDR3 DNA: TGTGCCAGCAGCTTAACAGGACTAGGTGGATACGAGCAGTACTTC

J gene: TRBJ2-1
D gene: NA
clone size: NA
V gene: TRBV4-2
CDR3 protein: CASSQDAGTFNYNEQFF
CDR3 DNA: TGTGCCAGCAGCCAAGACGCCGGGACTTTCAACTACAATGAGCAGTTCTTC

J gene: TRBJ2-5
D gene: NA
clone size: NA
V gene: TRBV4-3
CDR3 protein: CASSHLSGPQETQYF
CDR3 DNA: TGCGCCAGCAGCCACCTTAGCGGACCCCAAGAGACCCAGTACTTC

J gene: TRBJ2-5
D gene: NA
clone size: NA
V gene: TRBV7-8
CDR3 protein: CASSLVGQIQETQYF
CDR3 DNA: TGTGCCAGCAGCTTAGTTGGGCAGATTCAAGAGACCCAGTACTTC

J gene: TRBJ2-2
D gene: TRBD2
clone size: NA
V gene: TRBV4-2
CDR3 protein: CASSLVTSGDYAGELFF
CDR3 DNA: TGTGCCAGCAGCCTCGTAACTAGCGGGGATTACGCCGGGGAGCTGTTTTTT

J gene: TRBJ1-1
D gene: NA
clone size: NA
V gene: TRBV6-5
CDR3 protein: CASSYKLNTEAFF
CDR3 DNA: TGTGCCAGCAGTTACAAGCTTAACACTGAAGCTTTCTTT